The present entry profiles one T cell receptor (beta chain) with its context. This record belongs to a study of T cell responses to AZD1222 COVID-19 vaccine. TCRdb keeps only in-frame clones here, not all; method: immunoSEQ multiplex PCR. In the table there are 110,000 to 150,000 clones, around 90% of which are singletons. Trimming at V came to 2 bases and at J to 8 bases, leaving 16 bases not matched to a gene. CDR3 length: 18 residues. Germline V gene sequence: CDR1 SGHTA, CDR2 FQGNSA. This clonotype originated in an adult in good health. This sample comprised peripheral blood, obtained on day 0 of AZD1222 vaccination. This chain joins TRBV7-2 and TRBJ2-1, with 9 positions matching TRBD1. The CDR3 is CASSLSSGQGILSYEQFF. The CDR3 DNA reads as TGTGCCAGCAGCTTATCATCGGGACAGGGTATTCTTAGCTATGAGCAGTTCTTC.